The 29 T cell receptor beta chains below were found in one sample sequenced in a study of T cell repertoires in cytomegalovirus infection. TCRdb re-derived calls from the reads in MiXCR, one entry per CDR3 protein. Altogether approximately 500,000 distinct CDR3 sequences are present, over 9% being singletons, with the ten largest covering more than 8.5%. Sequenced input: PBMCs. The receptors were gathered from a human donor in good health (CMV status not recorded). Some clones in this sample may be carry-over from other donors' samples.

The table lists this clonotype with many counts. V gene TRBV5-1 combines with J gene TRBJ2-6, with D perhaps given as TRBD1 or TRBD2 (5 bases each). V lost 3 bases and J lost 0, with 10 bases in between. CDR3 size: 16 residues. Germline loops: CDR1 SGHRS, CDR2 YFSETQ. The CDR3: CASSWDGSSGANVLTF. For the CDR3, the DNA is TGCGCCAGCAGCTGGGACGGAAGCTCTGGGGCCAACGTCCTGACTTTC.

This clonotype has a count of ten or more. The rearrangement joins TRBV7-2 to TRBJ1-2; D possibly corresponds to TRBD1 (6 bases). V lost 1 base and J lost 3, with 12 bases in between. This CDR3 is built from 15 residues. Germline-derived CDR1 and CDR2 are SGHTA and FQGNSA. The CDR3 coding sequence is TGTGCCAGCAGCTTAGGGCAGGGGAACTACTATGGCTACACCTTC. The encoded protein is CASSLGQGNYYGYTF.

The chain employs TRBV5-1 and TRBJ1-1; D is ambiguous. The CDR3 length is 16 residues. Germline V gene sequence: CDR1 SGHRS, CDR2 YFSETQ. V lost 1 base, J lost 1 base, and 14 bases lay in between. In DNA, the CDR3 is TGCGCCAGCAGCTTGAATCTGGCGCTGGGGAACACTGAAGCTTTCTTT. Translation gives CASSLNLALGNTEAFF.

This clonotype was recorded many times. The chain links TRBV7-9 to TRBJ1-5; D remains ambiguous. The length of the CDR3 is 14 residues. CDR1 is SEHNR and CDR2 is FQNEAQ in the germline V gene (reference sequence). Trimming shortened V by 4 bases and J by 3 bases, and 10 bases separated the two germline ends. This CDR3 is CASSSDMVNQPQHF. The CDR3 nucleotides are TGTGCCAGCAGCTCTGACATGGTCAATCAGCCCCAGCATTTT. Full variable domain (rest looked up from reference TRBV7-9 and TRBJ1-5): DTGVSQNPRHKITKRGQNVTFRCDPISEHNRLYWYRQTLGQGPEFLTYFQNEAQLEKSRLLSDRFSAERPKGSFSTLEIQRTEQGDSAMYLCASSSDMVNQPQHFGDGTRLSIL.

The rearrangement links TRBV2 to TRBJ2-3; the D gene is possibly TRBD1 (5 bases). Per the germline V gene, CDR1 is SNHLY and CDR2 is FYNNEI. The CDR3 is 11 residues long. V was shortened by 4 bases and J by 10 bases, with 9 bases between the two germline ends. DNA of the CDR3: TGTGCCAGCAGTGCCCAAGGGGCGCAGTATTTT. Translation: CASSAQGAQYF.

This clonotype was detected many times. The V and J genes are TRBV6-1 and TRBJ1-1; 8 bases fit TRBD1. CDR3 length equals 13 residues. Looked up from germline, CDR1 is MNHNS and CDR2 is SASEGT. V trimming: 10 bases; J trimming: 2 bases; junction bases outside the gene matches: 6. The CDR3 DNA is TGTGCCATCAAGGACAGGGAAAACACTGAAGCTTTCTTT. Residues: CAIKDRENTEAFF.

This clonotype was counted many times. V usage is TRBV2 and J usage is TRBJ2-2, with 8 bases matching TRBD2. Losses at the gene ends were 7 bases for V and 2 bases for J; bases not matched to a gene: 3. The germline V gene has CDR1 SNHLY and CDR2 FYNNEI. This CDR3 is 14 amino acids long. CDR3 protein: CASIGRANTGELFF. The CDR3 DNA is TGTGCCAGCATCGGGAGGGCCAACACCGGGGAGCTGTTTTTT.

In its sample, this clonotype was seen many times. The V gene is TRBV19, the J gene TRBJ2-3; no reliable D call. CDR1 and CDR2 (germline): LNHDA, SQIVND (reference sequence). The CDR3 contains 11 residues. Trimming removed 7 bases at V and 5 bases at J, with 7 bases between. DNA of the CDR3: TGTGCCAGTACATCGGGAGATACGCAGTATTTT. Residues: CASTSGDTQYF. The full variable domain, in which reference TRBV19 and TRBJ2-3 provide the parts outside the CDR3, is DGGITQSPKYLFRKEGQNVTLSCEQNLNHDAMYWYRQDPGQGLRLIYYSQIVNDFQKGDIAEGYSVSREKKESFPLTVTSAQKNPTAFYLCASTSGDTQYFGPGTRLTVL.

Concerning this clonotype: A much larger clone differs by one base, so this may be a read error. The CDR3 nucleotides are TGTACCAGCAGCGCCGGGACAGGGGATGACACCATATATTTT. Protein product: CTSSAGTGDDTIYF. The V gene is TRBV7-2, the J gene TRBJ1-3; TRBD1 matches 10 bases. The CDR3 loop spans 14 amino acids. The V segment lost 5 bases and the J segment 8 bases; nucleotides outside the gene matches: 6. CDR1 is SGHTA, CDR2 FQGNSA, per germline.

This clonotype turned up a few times. V gene TRBV20-1 combines with J gene TRBJ2-1, with D possibly matching TRBD2 (5 bases). Germline V gene sequence: CDR1 DFQATT, CDR2 SNEGSKA (reference sequence). The germline V and J ends were trimmed by 3 bases and 8 bases, with 8 bases remaining between them. The length of the CDR3 is 11 residues. The CDR3 DNA reads as TGCAGTGCTAGTCAAGCGGATGAGCAGTTCTTC. Protein product: CSASQADEQFF.

This clonotype has a count of ten or more. The V gene is TRBV11-1, the J gene TRBJ2-2; D gene uncertain. Germline V gives CDR1 SGHAT, CDR2 FQDESV (reference sequence). Trimming stripped 5 bases from V and 7 bases from J, with 11 bases between. The CDR3 extends over 13 amino acids. Written as DNA, the CDR3 is TGTGCCAGCAGCCGGCCCCCTTACGGGGAGCTGTTTTTT. Residues: CASSRPPYGELFF.

This clonotype was seen more than once but under ten times. This chain links TRBV4-2 with TRBJ2-1; TRBD2 might be the D (5 bases). Trimming removed 8 bases at V and 9 bases at J, with 20 bases between. Germline lookup yields CDR1 LGHNA and CDR2 YNFKEQ. The CDR3 extends over 14 amino acids. The CDR3 sequence is CASGSMLGGPEQFF. CDR3 DNA sequence: TGTGCCAGCGGAAGTATGCTCGGAGGCCCTGAGCAGTTCTTC.

This chain joins TRBV28 and TRBJ2-3, with D perhaps being TRBD1 or TRBD2 (5 bases each). Trimming removed 7 bases at V and 6 bases at J, with 11 bases between. Germline CDR1 MDHEN, CDR2 SYDVKM. The CDR3 has 12 residues. CDR3 sequence reads: CASTQWGDTQYF. The CDR3 nucleotides read TGTGCCAGCACCCAATGGGGGGATACGCAGTATTTT.

This clonotype was picked up a small number of times. The rearrangement links TRBV5-4 to TRBJ2-2; 8 bases map to TRBD1. Trimming removed 2 bases from V and 6 bases from J; junction bases left unmatched: 6. The CDR3 runs 15 residues. The V gene's germline CDR1 is SGHNT and CDR2 YYREEE (reference sequence). Here the CDR3 DNA reads TGTGCCAGCAGCTTCGGCAGGGGGCAAGCCGGGGAGCTGTTTTTT. Translating it yields CASSFGRGQAGELFF.

The chain carries TRBV28 and TRBJ1-2; TRBD1 matches at 10 bases. Germline V gives CDR1 MDHEN, CDR2 SYDVKM. The CDR3 spans 12 residues. V was pared by 6 bases and J by 7 bases, with 2 bases of the junction left unmatched. CDR3 bases: TGTGCCAGCAGGACAGGGGGCTCTGGCTACACCTTC. Its translation: CASRTGGSGYTF.

This clonotype came up many times. The chain carries TRBV9 and TRBJ1-3; D call uncertain. Deletions cut 0 bases from V and 2 bases from J, with 6 bases between. The germline V gene has CDR1 SGDLS and CDR2 YYNGEE. The CDR3 extends over 14 amino acids. CDR3 sequence reads: CASSVDGTGNTIYF. In DNA form, the CDR3 reads TGTGCCAGCAGCGTAGACGGGACTGGAAACACCATATATTTT.

This clonotype was observed many times. This chain joins TRBV15 and TRBJ1-2; D is unresolved. Germline lookup yields CDR1 LNHNV and CDR2 YYDKDF (reference sequence). The CDR3 runs to 14 residues. The V and J ends lost 0 bases and 5 bases respectively, with 10 bases between them. The CDR3 loop is CATSRDQATYGYTF. DNA for the CDR3: TGTGCCACCAGCAGAGATCAGGCTACGTATGGCTACACCTTC.

This clonotype was counted many times. The chain employs TRBV20-1 and TRBJ2-7, with 8 bases identical to TRBD2. The CDR3 length is 15 residues. Germline lookup yields CDR1 DFQATT and CDR2 SNEGSKA (reference sequence). V lost 0 bases to trimming and J lost 3 bases; unmatched junction nucleotides: 7. The CDR3 DNA is TGCAGTGCTAGAGATCATACTAGCGGTTTCTACGAGCAGTACTTC. Its protein is CSARDHTSGFYEQYF.

This clonotype was counted only a few times. This sequence joins TRBV25-1 and TRBJ1-4; 12 nucleotides match TRBD1. The CDR3 extends over 16 amino acids. Trimming cost V 4 bases and J 3 bases; bases outside gene matches: 3. Germline V CDR1 and CDR2: MGHDK, SYGVNS. CDR3 sequence (DNA): TGTGCCAGCAGTGGGGACAGGGGGCTACCTAATGAAAAACTGTTTTTT. It codes for CASSGDRGLPNEKLFF.

This clonotype was seen a few times. The chain employs TRBV9 and TRBJ1-3, with 8 bases matching TRBD1. CDR3 length: 16 residues. Trimming removed 4 bases from V and 0 bases from J; junction bases left unmatched: 6. Germline CDR1 is SGDLS and CDR2 is YYNGEE. The CDR3: CASSTRTGISGNTIYF. DNA for the CDR3: TGTGCCAGCAGCACCAGGACAGGGATCTCTGGAAACACCATATATTTT.

This clonotype was found many times. The chain couples TRBV27 to TRBJ2-2, with TRBD1 identical over 10 bases. This CDR3 comprises 17 residues. Germline values: CDR1 MNHEY, CDR2 SMNVEV (reference sequence). With 4 bases clipped from V and 2 bases from J, the junction kept 7 bases outside the gene matches. CDR3 in amino acids: CASSSIRTGGNTGELFF. The DNA of the CDR3 is TGTGCCAGCAGTTCCATTCGGACAGGGGGAAACACCGGGGAGCTGTTTTTT.

This clonotype was seen ten or more times. The genes are TRBV14 and TRBJ1-4, with D unclear. The germline gives CDR1 SGHDN, CDR2 FVKESK. Trimming took 0 bases from V and 6 from J, leaving 17 bases between them. The CDR3 totals 17 residues. CDR3 sequence: CASSQENASPMDEKLFF. DNA of the CDR3: TGTGCCAGCAGCCAAGAAAACGCGTCCCCCATGGATGAAAAACTGTTTTTT.

The chain recombines TRBV6-6 with TRBJ2-1; TRBD2 might be the D (6 bases). CDR3 size: 14 residues. Trimming took off 5 bases at V and 5 bases at J, with 13 bases between the two ends. Germline V gives CDR1 MNHNY, CDR2 SVGAGI (reference sequence). The CDR3 DNA follows: TGTGCCAGCAGTGCCGGGACTCGAAACAATGAGCAGTTCTTC. Translating it yields CASSAGTRNNEQFF.

This clonotype was seen at least ten times. The rearrangement links TRBV5-6 to TRBJ2-1, with 15 bases matching TRBD2. Trimming cost V 4 bases and J 10 bases; bases outside gene matches: 9. Germline V lookup: CDR1 SGHDT, CDR2 YYEEEE. The CDR3 loop spans 16 amino acids. The CDR3 here is CASSLGLAGGYGEQFF. CDR3 coding DNA: TGTGCCAGCAGCCTGGGACTAGCGGGGGGTTATGGGGAGCAGTTCTTC. Full variable domain (rest looked up from reference TRBV5-6 and TRBJ2-1): DAGVTQSPTHLIKTRGQQVTLRCSPKSGHDTVSWYQQALGQGPQFIFQYYEEEERQRGNFPDRFSGHQFPNYSSELNVNALLLGDSALYLCASSLGLAGGYGEQFFGPGTRLTVL.

This clonotype has a count of ten or more. This rearrangement joins TRBV7-3 to TRBJ2-3, with 10 bases fitting TRBD2. V lost 5 bases and J lost 2; bases outside the gene matches: 4. This CDR3 has 15 amino acids. The germline V gene encodes CDR1 SGHTA and CDR2 FQGTGA. In DNA form, the CDR3 reads TGTGCCAGCAGCCCTCTAGCGGGGGACACAGATACGCAGTATTTT. This encodes CASSPLAGDTDTQYF.

About this clonotype itself: A read error may explain this, as a much larger clone is one base away. J is TRBJ1-5 and V is TRBV6-6; no clear D. The V gene's germline CDR1 is MNHNY and CDR2 SVGAGI (reference sequence). The CDR3 has 15 residues. The CDR3 DNA reads TGTGCCGGCAGTGAGCTGGCCGGACTATATCAGCCCCAGCATTTT. As protein: CAGSELAGLYQPQHF.

This clonotype has a count of ten or more. The chain links TRBV14 to TRBJ2-1, with 7 bases fitting TRBD2. Trimming took 7 bases from V and 5 from J; bases not matched to a gene: 5. This CDR3 is 13 amino acids long. The germline CDR1 and CDR2 sequences are SGHDN and FVKESK. The chain's CDR3 is CASTRDYHNEQFF. The CDR3 DNA follows: TGTGCCAGCACCCGGGACTACCACAATGAGCAGTTCTTC.

This clonotype came up many times. The chain carries TRBV19 and TRBJ1-2; D is uncertain. The germline V and J ends were trimmed by 1 base and 5 bases, with 8 bases remaining between them. The CDR3 sequence is 13 residues long. The germline V gene encodes CDR1 LNHDA and CDR2 SQIVND (reference sequence). CDR3: CASSIAGSYGYTF. The CDR3 nucleotides read TGTGCCAGTAGTATAGCTGGTAGTTATGGCTACACCTTC.

This clonotype has only a few counts. The chain couples TRBV27 to TRBJ2-7, with D maybe TRBD2 (5 bases). The length of the CDR3 is 15 residues. Trimming left V 3 bases short and J 4 bases short, with 16 bases between. Germline V lookup: CDR1 MNHEY, CDR2 SMNVEV (reference sequence). Here the CDR3 reads CASSFAGIGEYEQYF. In nucleotides, the CDR3 is TGTGCCAGCAGTTTTGCCGGGATAGGCGAGTACGAGCAGTACTTC.